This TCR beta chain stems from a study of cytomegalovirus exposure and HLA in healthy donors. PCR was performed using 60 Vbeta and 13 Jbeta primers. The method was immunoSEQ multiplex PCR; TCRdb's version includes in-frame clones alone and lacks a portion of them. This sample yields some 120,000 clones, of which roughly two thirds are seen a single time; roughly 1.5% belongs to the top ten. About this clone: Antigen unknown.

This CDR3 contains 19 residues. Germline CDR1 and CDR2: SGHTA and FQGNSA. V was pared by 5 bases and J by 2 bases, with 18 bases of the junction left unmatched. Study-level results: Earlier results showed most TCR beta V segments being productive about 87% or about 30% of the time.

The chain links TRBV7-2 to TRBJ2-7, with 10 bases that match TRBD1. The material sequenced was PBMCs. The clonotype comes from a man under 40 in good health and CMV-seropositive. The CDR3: CASSPRQGARGDNPYEQYF. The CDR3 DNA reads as TGTGCCAGCAGCCCCCGACAGGGGGCGCGGGGGGACAACCCCTACGAGCAGTACTTC.